Each of the 25 T cell receptor beta chains below was sequenced from the same sample in a study of Graves' ophthalmopathy and Graves' hyperthyroidism. For repertoire sequencing, the TCR beta CDR3 regions were amplified from RNA transcripts. RT-PCR with HTBI primers came first, then second-round multiplex PCR. TCRdb re-derived calls from the multiplex PCR reads in MiXCR, one entry per CDR3 protein. In the table there are 450,000 to 600,000 distinct CDR3 sequences, 39% of which are singletons. The sequenced sample was peripheral blood or thyroid tissue (not recorded which). The receptors come from an adult man with Graves' hyperthyroidism.

The sample holds one count of this clonotype. The V and J genes are TRBV10-3 and TRBJ1-2, with 11 bases identical to TRBD1. This CDR3 has 10 residues. CDR1 and CDR2 from the germline V gene are ENHRY and SYGVKD. V shed 8 bases and J 12 bases; nucleotides not matched to a gene: 2. CDR3 DNA: TGTGCCATCGGACAGGGGGCTAACACCTTC. This translates into CAIGQGANTF.

The chain carries TRBV19 and TRBJ1-1; 8 bases align to TRBD1. Germline loops: CDR1 LNHDA, CDR2 SQIVND (reference sequence). V trimming: 4 bases; J trimming: 6 bases; junction bases outside the gene matches: 7. The CDR3 runs to 14 residues. The CDR3, as DNA: TGTGCCAGTAGTAAGGGACAGGATGGGGCTGAAGCTTTCTTT. Translating gives CASSKGQDGAEAFF.

This rearrangement joins TRBV7-9 to TRBJ2-1, with 7 bases that match TRBD2. The CDR3 consists of 15 residues. The germline CDR1 and CDR2 sequences are SEHNR and FQNEAQ (reference sequence). V lost 6 bases and J lost 1; bases outside the gene matches: 6. In DNA, the CDR3 is TGTGCCAGCAGAACCGGGACTACTTCCTACAATGAGCAGTTCTTC. Residues: CASRTGTTSYNEQFF.

V and J are TRBV6-1 and TRBJ1-1; D gene uncertain. The length of the CDR3 is 13 residues. V lost 3 bases to trimming and J lost 5 bases, with 10 bases between them. Germline CDR1 and CDR2: MNHNS and SASEGT. The CDR3 nucleotides are TGTGCCAGCAGTGAGACCGGTAGGACTGAAGCTTTCTTT. Protein product: CASSETGRTEAFF.

This clonotype was observed at least ten times. V is TRBV7-2 and J is TRBJ1-1, with a weak D call TRBD1 (5 bases). V was trimmed by 2 bases and J by 1 base, leaving 11 bases between them. The CDR3 totals 15 residues. Per the germline V gene, CDR1 is SGHTA and CDR2 is FQGNSA. CDR3 amino acids: CASSLIREGNTEAFF. CDR3 nucleotide sequence: TGTGCCAGCAGCTTAATCAGGGAAGGGAACACTGAAGCTTTCTTT.

This clonotype came up a few times. The CDR3 sequence: CASSQDTPGGSPLHF. CDR3 in DNA: TGTGCCAGCAGCCAAGATACGCCGGGGGGTTCACCCCTCCACTTT. V is TRBV3-1 and J is TRBJ1-6; perhaps TRBD1 as D (5 bases). Germline values: CDR1 LGHDT, CDR2 YNNKEL (reference sequence). The CDR3 contains 15 residues. Between the trimmed V and J ends, which lost 0 bases and 9 bases, there was a span of 12 bases.

About this clonotype: A much larger clone sits a single nucleotide away, making a read error possible. The rearrangement uses TRBV12-3 or TRBV12-4 and TRBJ1-5; tentative D call: TRBD1 (6 bases). The CDR3 consists of 15 residues. The DNA of the CDR3 is TGTGCCAGCAAAGGAACAGGGAATAGCAGTCAGCCCCAGCATTTT. It translates to CASKGTGNSSQPQHF.

This clonotype was observed a few times. This chain links TRBV12-3 or TRBV12-4 with TRBJ2-5; 12 bases fit TRBD2. V lost 3 bases to trimming and J lost 1 base; unmatched junction nucleotides: 3. The length of the CDR3 is 16 residues. This CDR3 is CASSFPSGGVQETQYF. CDR3 bases: TGTGCCAGCAGTTTTCCTAGCGGGGGGGTCCAAGAGACCCAGTACTTC.

This clonotype was seen many times. V gene TRBV7-8 combines with J gene TRBJ2-2; no firm D call. The germline CDR1 and CDR2 sequences are SGHVS and FQNEAQ. This CDR3 is built from 16 residues. V gave up 1 base and J gave up 1 base, with 10 bases separating them. The CDR3 reads CASSLVLDLNTGELFF. The CDR3 DNA is TGTGCCAGCAGCTTAGTTCTGGACCTGAACACCGGGGAGCTGTTTTTT.

This clonotype came up many times. The J gene is TRBJ1-5, the V gene TRBV10-3, with a possible D match to TRBD1 (6 bases). Trimming removed 10 bases at V and 3 bases at J, with 22 bases between. The CDR3 is 16 residues long. The germline gives CDR1 ENHRY, CDR2 SYGVKD. Here the CDR3 reads CASTDTAGQYNQPQHF. The CDR3 nucleotides are TGTGCCAGCACCGATACCGCAGGACAGTACAATCAGCCCCAGCATTTT.

V gene TRBV2 combines with J gene TRBJ2-2; 8 bases agree with TRBD1. Unmatched junction bases numbered 3, after V lost 8 bases and J lost 13 bases. This CDR3 is built from 10 residues. CDR1 is SNHLY and CDR2 is FYNNEI in the germline V gene. The CDR3 coding sequence is TGTGCCAGCTGGACAGGGAGGCTGTTTTTT. Translating gives CASWTGRLFF.

The chain carries TRBV7-8 and TRBJ1-3; 8 nucleotides match TRBD1. J gave up 2 bases and V 2 bases, and 5 bases lay outside the gene matches. The CDR3 covers 16 residues. Germline V gene sequence: CDR1 SGHVS, CDR2 FQNEAQ. CDR3 amino acids: CASSLMPGGTGNTIYF. The DNA for the CDR3 is TGTGCCAGCAGCTTAATGCCAGGGGGCACTGGAAACACCATATATTTT.

This clonotype was detected many times. The V and J genes are TRBV5-8 and TRBJ1-4; D perhaps matches TRBD1 (6 bases). In germline, CDR1 is SGHTS, CDR2 YDEGEE. The V end was cut by 1 base, the J end by 4 bases, with 14 bases between. The CDR3 consists of 16 residues. DNA for the CDR3: TGTGCCAGCAGCTTGAGACCGGGACAAGTTAATGAAAAACTGTTTTTT. This translates into CASSLRPGQVNEKLFF.

In this sample, this clonotype turned up once. The CDR3 DNA follows: TGCAGTGCTAGTTTGGCTAGCGGGAGTCGGGAGCAGTATTTT. It yields the protein CSASLASGSREQYF. The chain combines TRBV20-1 with TRBJ2-3, with TRBD2 matching 10 bases. Germline lookup yields CDR1 DFQATT and CDR2 SNEGSKA (reference sequence). The CDR3 contains 14 residues. V shed 3 bases and J 11 bases; nucleotides not matched to a gene: 11.

This clonotype occurred many times. The rearrangement uses TRBV5-8 and TRBJ1-6; D ambiguous. The germline V and J ends were trimmed by 5 bases and 8 bases, with 11 bases remaining between them. The CDR3 contains 13 residues. CDR1 is SGHTS and CDR2 is YDEGEE in the germline V gene. CDR3 coding DNA: TGTGCCAGCAGTTGGGGTGCTGATTCACCCCTCCACTTT. Translation: CASSWGADSPLHF. Supplemented by reference TRBV5-8 and TRBJ1-6, the full variable domain reads EAGVTQSPTHLIKTRGQQATLRCSPISGHTSVYWYQQALGLGLQFLLWYDEGEERNRGNFPPRFSGRQFPNYSSELNVNALELEDSALYLCASSWGADSPLHFGNGTRLTVT.

This chain joins TRBV5-1 and TRBJ1-2; the D gene is possibly TRBD1 (6 bases). This CDR3 has 13 residues. CDR1 SGHRS and CDR2 YFSETQ come from the germline V gene. V was shortened by 0 bases and J by 9 bases, with 12 bases between the two germline ends. CDR3 nucleotides: TGCGCCAGCAGCTTGGAACAGGGTTCAAGCTACACCTTC. Protein product: CASSLEQGSSYTF.

On this clonotype itself: A read error is possible here, since a much larger clone lies one base away. The genes are TRBV6-6 and TRBJ2-7, with D uncertain. CDR3 size: 12 residues. V lost 7 bases and J lost 5, with 12 bases in between. Germline CDR1 is MNHNY and CDR2 is SVGAGI (reference sequence). CDR3: CASTSETDEQYF. CDR3 sequence (DNA): TGTGCCAGCACTTCCGAGACCGACGAGCAGTACTTC.

J is TRBJ2-5 and V is TRBV7-9, with 8 bases fitting TRBD2. Germline V lookup: CDR1 SEHNR, CDR2 FQNEAQ (reference sequence). V gave up 5 bases and J gave up 5 bases; unmatched junction bases: 19. This CDR3 has 18 amino acids. Here the CDR3 DNA reads TGTGCCAGCAGCCAAGGAGCACTAGCGGACTGGGAGGGGGAGACCCAGTACTTC. It is translated as CASSQGALADWEGETQYF.

This clonotype was seen repeatedly, ten times or more. The genes are TRBV2 and TRBJ2-7; weak D call: TRBD1 (6 bases). CDR1 is SNHLY and CDR2 is FYNNEI in the germline V gene. The V end lost 11 bases, the J end lost 6 bases, and 17 bases lay between the germline ends. This CDR3 contains 12 residues. The CDR3: CAGTGSFTEQYF. The CDR3 region has the DNA TGTGCCGGCACAGGGTCTTTTACCGAGCAGTACTTC.

In this sample, this clonotype turned up many times. The chain couples TRBV7-2 to TRBJ2-5; 11 nucleotides align to TRBD2. The V and J ends lost 1 base and 2 bases, in that order; junction bases with no gene match: 3. The CDR3 sequence is 16 residues long. The germline V gene has CDR1 SGHTA and CDR2 FQGNSA. CDR3 sequence: CASSLELAGAQETQYF. As DNA, the CDR3 is TGTGCCAGCAGCTTAGAACTAGCGGGGGCTCAAGAGACCCAGTACTTC.

This clonotype was detected many times. This sequence joins TRBV7-9 and TRBJ2-7; 7 nucleotides agree with TRBD2. Trimming took 3 bases from V and 5 from J; bases not matched to a gene: 4. CDR3 length: 13 amino acids. Germline V gene sequence: CDR1 SEHNR, CDR2 FQNEAQ (reference sequence). The CDR3 DNA reads TGTGCCAGCAGCTTCAGCGGGAAGGACGAGCAGTACTTC. Its protein is CASSFSGKDEQYF.

V is TRBV24-1 and J is TRBJ2-2; 8 nucleotides align to TRBD1. CDR3 size: 16 residues. Germline trimming cut 5 bases from V and 1 base from J; bases unmatched to any gene: 5. Germline loops: CDR1 KGHDR, CDR2 SFDVKD. The CDR3 nucleotides are TGTGCCACCAGTGCCCCAGGGACAGGGAACACCGGGGAGCTGTTTTTT. As protein: CATSAPGTGNTGELFF.

The chain joins TRBV5-4 to TRBJ1-2, with no clear D. This CDR3 comprises 14 residues. V was pared by 5 bases and J by 5 bases, with 16 bases between. Germline V gene lookup returns CDR1 SGHNT and CDR2 YYREEE (reference sequence). This CDR3 is CASSPSPGVYGYTF. CDR3 nucleotides: TGTGCCAGCAGTCCCTCCCCGGGAGTTTATGGCTACACCTTC.

This clonotype showed up many times. This chain links TRBV12-3 or TRBV12-4 with TRBJ2-7, with TRBD2 identical over 9 bases. CDR3 size: 18 residues. With V trimmed by 0 bases and J by 0 bases, 9 bases remained unmatched. The CDR3 DNA reads as TGTGCCAGCAGTTTAGCGTTTCGGCTAGCGGGGAGCTCCTACGAGCAGTACTTC. This gives the protein CASSLAFRLAGSSYEQYF.

V gene TRBV29-1 combines with J gene TRBJ2-7, with TRBD1 matching over 7 bases. Germline V gives CDR1 SQVTM, CDR2 ANQGSEA. Germline trimming cut 6 bases from V and 0 bases from J; bases unmatched to any gene: 5. CDR3 length equals 13 residues. The CDR3 bases are TGCAGCGTCTTACAGGGGATCTCCTACGAGCAGTACTTC. Translation gives CSVLQGISYEQYF.